This paragraph reports one T cell receptor (beta chain). The specificity of this receptor is unknown. Base qualities are not recorded, but no much larger clone differs from it by a single base. Other DNA sequences in this specimen translate into the identical CDR3. This sample is drawn from a study of cytomegalovirus exposure and HLA in healthy donors (dated by TCRdb to the late 2010s). In the study overall: An earlier analysis of 587 of the donors reported about 260 Gb of sequence data and about 120 million unique TCR beta sequences obtained from about 200 million T cells. Roughly 300 gigabases of sequencing data and approximately 85 million unique TCR sequences were included in an early release covering around 650 HLA-typed donors. Of the roughly 430 genotyped donors, approximately 80% fell in the genetic ancestry cluster associated with self-reported Caucasian donors. The study aimed to test whether signatures of past pathogen exposure could be identified by cataloging public T cell receptors. Using immunosequencing, the study profiled T cell repertoires from about 650 subjects and related those repertoires to cytomegalovirus serostatus. In addition to the first cohort of roughly 670 subjects, a separate validation cohort of 120 different subjects was used. The study combined high-throughput TCR immunosequencing, statistical association of individual TCRs with disease status, and machine learning to predict cytomegalovirus infection status. A later analysis re-examined previously published TCR beta repertoires from 600 to 700 donors and added high-resolution HLA genotyping to investigate patterns of TCR occurrence. In the later analysis, no new phenotypic data were used to find candidate immune exposures; instead, reliance was placed on TCR beta sequences and their occurrence across donors. An earlier analysis of more than 450 of the donors used high-throughput TCR beta sequencing to judge whether each TCR beta V gene segment behaved as functional or pseudogenic. Donor age, sex, ethnicity and CMV serostatus were compiled alongside the repertoire data. A later genetic analysis took genome-wide SNP genotypes for about three fifths of the 666 donors and used that subset as a discovery cohort. All discovery cohort repertoires had been generated on a single sequencing platform. HLA typing included class I and class II loci at four-digit resolution. Typing coverage differed by locus: A, B, C, DRB1 and DQB1 were typed in about 620-630 donors, DQA1 in 522, DPA1 in 600 to 610, and DPB1 in just under 490. Because of strong linkage in the cohort, five DR-DQ haplotypes were treated as single units for association and clustering. On average, roughly 200,000 unique TCR beta nucleotide sequences were sequenced per donor among 300 to 500 genotyped donors of the cohort, with roughly 18% of those sequences being non-productive. What the study reported, not specific to this receptor: According to a later analysis, TCR association rates differed among HLA loci, with DRB1 alleles showing the most associated TCRs and HLA-C alleles showing the fewest. Presence/absence analyses assumed roughly uniform sequencing depth across donors, an assumption that may not hold. A further reported finding was that TCR beta sequences accurately predicted the HLA-A and HLA-B alleles for most subjects in the first cohort. In a later genetic analysis, fewer N-insertions in productive TCRs were reported among donors in an Asian-associated ancestry cluster than the 666-donor mean. A later analysis associated roughly 17,000 TCR beta sequences with specific HLA alleles at a false discovery rate of 0.05. A cluster of highly shared sequence variants was judged likely to represent a technical artifact of the sequencing pipeline. Assigning TCR associations to individual alleles was difficult when HLA alleles, especially DR and DQ, strongly co-occurred. It was suggested by the authors that the approach could potentially be generalized to other disease states and immunological phenotypes. Some IMGT-functional V segments, including TRBV6-2 and TRBV6-3, could not be told apart with the 87-base-pair reads, so those segments were excluded. Three of the identified cytomegalovirus-associated TCR beta chains were confirmed in vitro to be specific for cytomegalovirus antigens. The cohort was sequenced for TCR beta chains only, and without alpha or paired-chain data the features that could be detected were limited. In both the original and validation cohorts, the classifier was reported to diagnose cytomegalovirus status with high specificity and sensitivity. Correlated functional status among segregating V segments might reflect linkage disequilibrium, but an unknown experimental factor could not be ruled out. In a later genetic analysis, a missense DCLRE1C variant was associated with V-gene and J-gene trimming of TCR beta chains, and the association was replicated in an independent cohort. A later analysis reported that several top co-occurrence clusters appeared linked to parvovirus B19, influenza, CMV and Epstein-Barr virus. Most TCR sequences were observed very rarely across donors, whereas some public TCRs were present in many individuals. The earlier analysis of some 560 of the donors excluded 15 to 20 rarely observed V segments, including chromosome 9 orphons, because counts were too low. A total of about 180 TCR beta chains were listed by the study as associated with cytomegalovirus. HLA typing was unavailable for some donors at each locus, so association tests used only the typed subset. CMV serostatus was the only immune exposure information available for the cohort. A later analysis found that most CMV-associated TCR beta chains appeared HLA-restricted, with HLA associations seemingly driven largely by CMV exposure. In an earlier analysis of approximately 590 of the donors, most TCR beta V segments appeared in productive rearrangements about 90% or about 30% of the time, broadly matching IMGT annotations. Compared with equally common non-associated chains, HLA-associated TCR beta chains in a later analysis were more clonally expanded and had lower generation probabilities.

In total, roughly 710 healthy bone marrow donors made up the cohort. Cohort members were all nominally healthy when sampled, although unrecorded immune exposures were likely present. The donor tested CMV seropositive, placing the donor among the approximately 290 seropositive members of the cohort. A peripheral blood sample was provided by each donor, and peripheral blood mononuclear cells were used for TCR beta sequencing. The Qiagen DNeasy Blood Extraction Kit was used to extract genomic DNA from the blood cell samples. CDR1 and CDR2 are drawn from the germline V gene (reference sequence): MNHNY, SVGAGI. The germline V end is reduced by 6 bases and the J end by 2 bases; junction bases left unmatched: 7. Its CDR3 holds 14 amino acids, cysteine through phenylalanine. Just the 42-base CDR3 DNA is kept, in frame starting at base 1. To prepare the library, the immunoSEQ multiplex PCR assay was applied. For the multiplex PCR, a mixture combining 60 forward primers for TCR Vbeta segments and 13 reverse primers for TCR Jbeta segments was used. A multiplex PCR assay on genomic DNA amplified the CDR3 region of rearranged TCR beta genes. The amplified TCR beta libraries were sequenced on the Illumina HiSeq System as 87-base-pair reads. The authors processed their data as follows. A later analysis counted 75 million to 100 million unique TCR beta chains across the 640 or so repertoires, and approximately 11 million of these chains were shared by at least two donors. A nearest-neighbor algorithm error-corrected the raw reads and collapsed the reads into unique sequences, merging closely related sequences to remove PCR and sequencing errors. CDR3 sequences were aligned to IMGT reference sequences to assign V, D and J gene segments. For a sequence to be retained, a match of at least six nucleotides was required to both a V gene segment and a J gene segment. A rearrangement was called productive if the CDR3 had no stop codons and remained in frame with V and J, and every other rearrangement was called non-productive. CDR3 was defined by IMGT convention, running from the second conserved V-encoded cysteine to the conserved J-encoded phenylalanine. In an earlier analysis of 500 to 650 of the donors, sequences lacking an unambiguous match to a single V gene segment were excluded. An earlier analysis of just under 600 of the donors called V segments functional above 56.7% productive rearrangements and segregating when the between-donor standard deviation exceeded 5%. A statistical classification framework was built to diagnose cytomegalovirus status from the catalog of TCR beta chain sequences. A later analysis assigned V and J genes by comparing TCR nucleotide sequences with IMGT/GENE-DB human TR gene sequences. The TCRdist pipeline was used in a later analysis to assign CDR3 sequences and most-parsimonious VDJ recombination scenarios. In a later analysis, each TCR beta chain was defined by its CDR3 amino acid sequence together with its V-gene family, and reads lacking a unique V-gene family were excluded. To address suspected cross-contamination and a sequencing artifact, a later analysis removed roughly 580 highly shared, low-generation-probability nucleotide sequences. For each public chain, a later analysis derived a clonal expansion index from normalized ranks of inferred template counts within each repertoire. Generation probabilities in a later analysis came from a VDJ recombination model fitted to out-of-frame rearrangements, and those results were checked against IGoR. A later analysis scored TCR-TCR, TCR-HLA and TCR-CMV co-occurrence with hypergeometric tests, applying a repertoire-size bias correction to TCR pairs. To estimate false discovery rates, a later analysis permuted the HLA or CMV assignments 20 times. A later analysis grouped co-occurring TCRs with DBSCAN, adding TCRdist sequence similarity when clustering within HLA-allele-positive subsets. Co-occurrence clustering excluded repertoires with fewer than 30,000 or more than 120,000 public chains, plus five with anomalous nucleotide sharing. The clones in this table, taken by TCRdb from immuneACCESS, are in-frame only. Not every clone is retained; where verified, under half of the shortfall comes from an unresolved V gene, and the cause of the rest is unknown. V and J calls and clone size are as listed in that table; D and trimming were resolved from the DNA. Within this sample are about 170,000 clones, with around 76% of them counted one time only. 2% to 2.5% of the sample is in the top ten clones.

The source material was PBMCs. The clonotype was recovered from a woman between 25 and 40 years old in good health and CMV-seropositive. The rearrangement combines TRBV6-6 with TRBJ2-7; TRBD1 matches 7 bases in the middle. The nucleotides read TGTGCCAGCAGACTCACCGGGACAGCCTACGAGCAGTACTTC. Its translation reads: CASRLTGTAYEQYF.